These T cell receptor beta chains were read from a single sample in a study of cytomegalovirus exposure and HLA in healthy donors. Profiling relied on immunoSEQ multiplex PCR, and the TCRdb table lists in-frame clones only, not all of them. The table shows 20,000 to 25,000 clones, with about 77% occurring only once. Sequencing input: PBMCs. All receptors come from a man between 60 and 70 years old in good health and CMV-seronegative. The CDR3 runs from the conserved cysteine through the conserved F or W. The D gene is left open where the match is weak. Not all rows give a size; the values are once, few, many and, for expanded clones, a class.

V gene: TRBV7-6; clone size: NA; D gene: TRBD1; J gene: TRBJ1-3; CDR3 DNA: TGTGCCAGCAGCTTAACAGGGGGCTCGTCTGGAAACACCATATATTTT; CDR3 protein: CASSLTGGSSGNTIYF
V gene: TRBV29-1; clone size: NA; D gene: NA; J gene: TRBJ1-1; CDR3 DNA: TGCAGCGTTGGAGCTCGCGGAGCTTTCTTT; CDR3 protein: CSVGARGAFF
V gene: TRBV7-2; clone size: NA; D gene: NA; J gene: TRBJ2-7; CDR3 DNA: TGTGCCAGCAGCCCCGGGTTGTCCTACGAGCAGTACTTC; CDR3 protein: CASSPGLSYEQYF
V gene: TRBV29-1; clone size: few; D gene: TRBD1; J gene: TRBJ1-1; CDR3 DNA: TGCAGCACCCACCAAGTTACAGGGGGCACTGAAGCTTTCTTT; CDR3 protein: CSTHQVTGGTEAFF
V gene: TRBV7-2; clone size: NA; D gene: TRBD1; J gene: TRBJ2-5; CDR3 DNA: TGTGCCAGCAGTCCGCCGGGACAGGGCGGGGAGACCCAGTACTTC; CDR3 protein: CASSPPGQGGETQYF
V gene: TRBV19; clone size: NA; D gene: TRBD1; J gene: TRBJ1-4; CDR3 DNA: TGTGCCAGCAGCCACAGGGGCCCCAATGAAAAACTGTTTTTT; CDR3 protein: CASSHRGPNEKLFF
V gene: TRBV28; clone size: NA; D gene: TRBD1; J gene: TRBJ1-4; CDR3 DNA: TGTGCCAGCAGCAAGGGACAGGGGGGGACTAATGAAAAACTGTTTTTT; CDR3 protein: CASSKGQGGTNEKLFF
V gene: TRBV6-5; clone size: NA; D gene: TRBD1; J gene: TRBJ1-5; CDR3 DNA: TGTGCCAGCAGCCCAAGGGGGCTCGGCAATCAGCCCCAGCATTTT; CDR3 protein: CASSPRGLGNQPQHF
V gene: TRBV13; clone size: NA; D gene: TRBD1; J gene: TRBJ1-3; CDR3 DNA: TGTGCCAGCAGCCCGCCGGGACAGGGTGGAAACACCATATATTTT; CDR3 protein: CASSPPGQGGNTIYF
V gene: TRBV11-3; clone size: few; D gene: NA; J gene: TRBJ1-5; CDR3 DNA: TGTGCCAGCAGCTTAGCCGACAGTAATAGCAATCAGCCCCAGCATTTT; CDR3 protein: CASSLADSNSNQPQHF
V gene: TRBV18; clone size: few; D gene: NA; J gene: TRBJ2-1; CDR3 DNA: TGTGCCAGCTCACCAGACAGGACCTACAATGAGCAGTTCTTC; CDR3 protein: CASSPDRTYNEQFF
V gene: TRBV30; clone size: NA; D gene: TRBD2; J gene: TRBJ2-2; CDR3 DNA: TGTGCCTGGAGTAGGAGCGGGGGTTGGGCCGGGGAGCTGTTTTTT; CDR3 protein: CAWSRSGGWAGELFF
V gene: TRBV7-2; clone size: NA; D gene: TRBD2; J gene: TRBJ2-5; CDR3 DNA: TGTGCCAGCAGCCAGGGACTAGTTCGGGAGACCCAGTACTTC; CDR3 protein: CASSQGLVRETQYF
V gene: TRBV19; clone size: once; D gene: NA; J gene: TRBJ1-1; CDR3 DNA: TGTGCCAGTAGTACCCGAGGGACACTGAACACTGAAGCTTTCTTT; CDR3 protein: CASSTRGTLNTEAFF
V gene: TRBV5-6; clone size: NA; D gene: TRBD1; J gene: TRBJ2-5; CDR3 DNA: TGTGCCAGCAGCTTGGTTCCTGGGACAGGGAAAGAGACCCAGTACTTC; CDR3 protein: CASSLVPGTGKETQYF
V gene: TRBV6-1; clone size: NA; D gene: TRBD2; J gene: TRBJ2-5; CDR3 DNA: TGTGCCAGCAGTGAAATTAGCGGGGGACAAGAGACCCAGTACTTC; CDR3 protein: CASSEISGGQETQYF
V gene: TRBV5-4; clone size: NA; D gene: NA; J gene: TRBJ1-4; CDR3 DNA: TGTGCCAGCAGCTCCAGGGGCCGGGGAGAAAAACTGTTTTTT; CDR3 protein: CASSSRGRGEKLFF
V gene: TRBV2; clone size: NA; D gene: NA; J gene: TRBJ1-3; CDR3 DNA: TGTGCCAGCAGTTCGCTTAAAGTTGCGGGAAACACCATATATTTT; CDR3 protein: CASSSLKVAGNTIYF
V gene: TRBV27; clone size: few; D gene: TRBD1; J gene: TRBJ2-2; CDR3 DNA: TGTGCCAGCAGAAGACAGGGGCAGAACACCGGGGAGCTGTTTTTT; CDR3 protein: CASRRQGQNTGELFF
V gene: TRBV2; clone size: NA; D gene: TRBD2; J gene: TRBJ2-1; CDR3 DNA: TGTGCCAGCAGTACCCTAGCGGGTAATGAGCAGTTCTTC; CDR3 protein: CASSTLAGNEQFF
V gene: TRBV27; clone size: few; D gene: NA; J gene: TRBJ1-1; CDR3 DNA: TGTGCCAGCGGGTGGACAGAAAACACTGAAGCTTTCTTT; CDR3 protein: CASGWTENTEAFF
V gene: TRBV21-1; clone size: NA; D gene: NA; J gene: TRBJ1-2; CDR3 DNA: TGTGCCAGCAGCCGTCCGGGACAGGGGAGCTATGGCTACACCTTC; CDR3 protein: CASSRPGQGSYGYTF
V gene: TRBV7-6; clone size: NA; D gene: NA; J gene: TRBJ2-3; CDR3 DNA: TGTGCCAGCAGCTTACGGTATCGAGGGTCGAATACGCAGTATTTT; CDR3 protein: CASSLRYRGSNTQYF
V gene: TRBV28; clone size: NA; D gene: TRBD1; J gene: TRBJ2-7; CDR3 DNA: TGTGCCAGCAGTCCCGGGACAGGGAACTGCGAGCAGTACTTC; CDR3 protein: CASSPGTGNCEQYF
V gene: TRBV21-1; clone size: NA; D gene: NA; J gene: TRBJ1-2; CDR3 DNA: TGTGCCAGCAGCAAGGACTCCAGGAACTATGGCTACACCTTC; CDR3 protein: CASSKDSRNYGYTF
V gene: TRBV7-7; clone size: NA; D gene: TRBD2; J gene: TRBJ2-3; CDR3 DNA: TGTGCTAGCAGCTTATCGACTAGCGGGAGTACAGATACGCAGTATTTT; CDR3 protein: CASSLSTSGSTDTQYF
V gene: TRBV7-9; clone size: NA; D gene: NA; J gene: TRBJ2-3; CDR3 DNA: TGTGCCAGCAGCCCGACGACTAGAAGAAGAGATACGCAGTATTTT; CDR3 protein: CASSPTTRRRDTQYF
V gene: TRBV25-1; clone size: NA; D gene: NA; J gene: TRBJ1-1; CDR3 DNA: TGTGCCAGCAGAGTACAGATGAACACTGAAGCTTTCTTT; CDR3 protein: CASRVQMNTEAFF
V gene: TRBV21-1; clone size: NA; D gene: NA; J gene: TRBJ2-5; CDR3 DNA: TGTGCCAGCAGCAAAGCTGGAGGACAAGAGACCCAGTACTTC; CDR3 protein: CASSKAGGQETQYF
V gene: TRBV5-6; clone size: NA; D gene: TRBD1; J gene: TRBJ1-1; CDR3 DNA: TGTGCCAGCAGCTTGGCGGGACAGAACATGAACACTGAAGCTTTCTTT; CDR3 protein: CASSLAGQNMNTEAFF
V gene: TRBV7-9; clone size: NA; D gene: NA; J gene: TRBJ1-1; CDR3 DNA: TGTGCCAGCAGCTTAGAGCGGGGTAGGAACACTGAAGCTTTCTTT; CDR3 protein: CASSLERGRNTEAFF
V gene: TRBV5-1; clone size: NA; D gene: TRBD2; J gene: TRBJ2-3; CDR3 DNA: TGCGCCAGCAGCAGGTTAGCGGGGAGCACAGATACGCAGTATTTT; CDR3 protein: CASSRLAGSTDTQYF
V gene: TRBV5-6; clone size: NA; D gene: TRBD1; J gene: TRBJ2-5; CDR3 DNA: TGTGCCAGCAGCACCGACAGGGGGCCCAGAGAGACCCAGTACTTC; CDR3 protein: CASSTDRGPRETQYF
V gene: TRBV7-9; clone size: NA; D gene: TRBD1; J gene: TRBJ1-5; CDR3 DNA: TGTGCCAGCAGCTTAATGGGGACAGCGGATCAGCCCCAGCATTTT; CDR3 protein: CASSLMGTADQPQHF
V gene: TRBV30; clone size: few; D gene: NA; J gene: TRBJ1-1; CDR3 DNA: TGTGCCTGGAGCTGGGACTGGCCCCCCACTGAAGCTTTCTTT; CDR3 protein: CAWSWDWPPTEAFF
V gene: TRBV7-9; clone size: once; D gene: TRBD2; J gene: TRBJ2-7; CDR3 DNA: TGTGCCAGCAGCTTTGCTAGCGGTTCCTCCTACGAGCAGTACTTC; CDR3 protein: CASSFASGSSYEQYF
V gene: TRBV9; clone size: NA; D gene: TRBD1; J gene: TRBJ2-1; CDR3 DNA: TGTGCCAGCAGCATCCCCGGACAGGGTAGTAATGAGCAGTTCTTC; CDR3 protein: CASSIPGQGSNEQFF
V gene: TRBV5-4; clone size: once; D gene: NA; J gene: TRBJ1-5; CDR3 DNA: TGTGCCAGCAGCTTTAGGCTAACAAGGACAGTCCAGAGCAATCAGCCCCAGCATTTT; CDR3 protein: CASSFRLTRTVQSNQPQHF
V gene: TRBV7-2; clone size: medium-sized; D gene: TRBD1; J gene: TRBJ1-1; CDR3 DNA: TGTGCCAGCAGCTTAGGACAGGGAAACACTGAAGCTTTCTTT; CDR3 protein: CASSLGQGNTEAFF
V gene: TRBV29-1; clone size: medium-sized; D gene: TRBD2; J gene: TRBJ2-7; CDR3 DNA: TGCAGCGTTGAAGATTTAGGCCCTAGCGGATACTACGAGCAGTACTTC; CDR3 protein: CSVEDLGPSGYYEQYF
V gene: TRBV6-5; clone size: NA; D gene: TRBD2; J gene: TRBJ2-1; CDR3 DNA: TGTGCCAGCAGCTCACTAGCGGGGGGGGGTGTTGAGCAGTTCTTC; CDR3 protein: CASSSLAGGGVEQFF
V gene: TRBV7-2; clone size: NA; D gene: TRBD2; J gene: TRBJ2-3; CDR3 DNA: TGTGCCAGCAGCTTTTTTCCAGCGGGGGGAACGGGAGATACGCAGTATTTT; CDR3 protein: CASSFFPAGGTGDTQYF
V gene: TRBV30; clone size: once; D gene: TRBD1; J gene: TRBJ1-2; CDR3 DNA: TGTTCCTGGAGCCGGGACAGGGCATTTGTTAAGCGCTACACCTTC; CDR3 protein: CSWSRDRAFVKRYTF
V gene: TRBV5-4; clone size: few; D gene: NA; J gene: TRBJ2-1; CDR3 DNA: TGTGCCGGACTCCGGGACTCTTTCGATGAGCAGTTCTTC; CDR3 protein: CAGLRDSFDEQFF
V gene: TRBV5-1; clone size: NA; D gene: TRBD1; J gene: TRBJ1-6; CDR3 DNA: TGCGCCAGCAGCTCCGGGACAGCCAATTCACCCCTCCACTTT; CDR3 protein: CASSSGTANSPLHF
V gene: TRBV5-6; clone size: NA; D gene: NA; J gene: TRBJ1-2; CDR3 DNA: TGTGCCAGCAGCTTGGTCAGAATCTCTAACTATGGCTACACCTTC; CDR3 protein: CASSLVRISNYGYTF
V gene: TRBV2; clone size: once; D gene: TRBD2; J gene: TRBJ2-1; CDR3 DNA: TGTGCCAGCATTAACTTAGCGGGGGCCAAGGGCAATGAGCAGTTCTTC; CDR3 protein: CASINLAGAKGNEQFF
V gene: TRBV27; clone size: NA; D gene: TRBD1; J gene: TRBJ2-7; CDR3 DNA: TGTGCCAGCAGTTTCCTAGGACAGGGTATCTCCTACGAGCAGTACTTC; CDR3 protein: CASSFLGQGISYEQYF
V gene: TRBV7-9; clone size: NA; D gene: NA; J gene: TRBJ2-5; CDR3 DNA: TGTTCCAGCACCAAAAGGGGGGGTGGTGAGGAGACCCAGTACTTC; CDR3 protein: CSSTKRGGGEETQYF
V gene: TRBV19; clone size: NA; D gene: NA; J gene: TRBJ2-1; CDR3 DNA: TGTGCCAGTAGTCACCGGGACTCCTCCTACAATGAGCAGTTCTTC; CDR3 protein: CASSHRDSSYNEQFF
V gene: TRBV28; clone size: few; D gene: TRBD2; J gene: TRBJ2-1; CDR3 DNA: TGTGCCAGCAGTAAAGCGGGAGGGCCCTCCAATGAGCAGTTCTTC; CDR3 protein: CASSKAGGPSNEQFF
V gene: TRBV7-9; clone size: NA; D gene: NA; J gene: TRBJ2-3; CDR3 DNA: TGTGCCAGCAGCCGTCTTGGTCCTACCAGGCGAGATACGCAGTATTTT; CDR3 protein: CASSRLGPTRRDTQYF
V gene: TRBV15; clone size: NA; D gene: NA; J gene: TRBJ2-7; CDR3 DNA: TGTGCCACCAGCAGAGCCACAGGGAAACAGTACTTC; CDR3 protein: CATSRATGKQYF
V gene: TRBV5-1; clone size: NA; D gene: TRBD1; J gene: TRBJ2-7; CDR3 DNA: TGCGCCAGCAGCCAGGGACAGGGGGGCCCCTACGAGCAGTACTTC; CDR3 protein: CASSQGQGGPYEQYF
V gene: TRBV7-9; clone size: NA; D gene: TRBD1; J gene: TRBJ2-3; CDR3 DNA: TGTGCCAGCAGCTTTGCCGGGACAGGGGTTCCAGATACGCAGTATTTT; CDR3 protein: CASSFAGTGVPDTQYF
V gene: TRBV7-3; clone size: NA; D gene: NA; J gene: TRBJ2-2; CDR3 DNA: TGTGCCAGCAACTTAAGAGGGAACACCGGGGAGCTGTTTTTT; CDR3 protein: CASNLRGNTGELFF
V gene: TRBV6-5; clone size: few; D gene: TRBD2; J gene: TRBJ2-1; CDR3 DNA: TGTGCCAGCAGGGCCTCACTAGCGGACAATGAGCAGTTCTTC; CDR3 protein: CASRASLADNEQFF
V gene: TRBV7-3; clone size: once; D gene: TRBD2; J gene: TRBJ2-5; CDR3 DNA: TGTGCCAGCAGACGGCCGGGGGGGACCGAGACCCAGTACTTC; CDR3 protein: CASRRPGGTETQYF
V gene: TRBV7-2; clone size: NA; D gene: NA; J gene: TRBJ2-1; CDR3 DNA: TGTGCCAGCAGATCGAACAACGAGCAGTTCTTC; CDR3 protein: CASRSNNEQFF